This TCR beta chain was identified in a study of early T cells in non-severe SARS-CoV-2 infection. Study-wide context: Sequencing of unsorted whole blood was done on bulk RNA, leaving chains unpaired. Study-wide points: VDJdb-based annotation leaned toward anti-spike CD8 responses and missed private and CD4 specificities.

Unique molecular identifier tags were affixed to discrete cDNA molecules. TCRdb processed the 5' RACE reads anew with MiXCR; each CDR3 protein has one entry. The sample has about 71,000 distinct CDR3 sequences, about 14% seen once. This CDR3 contains 13 residues. With V trimmed by 2 bases and J by 8 bases, 4 bases remained unmatched. Germline lookup yields CDR1 DFQATT and CDR2 SNEGSKA (reference sequence). This clonotype was seen more than once but under ten times. The antigen is not known. The TCR originated in an adult who was a healthcare worker with PCR-confirmed SARS-CoV-2 infection or an uninfected control (not recorded which). This specimen consisted of whole blood, obtained at baseline. The gene calls are TRBV20-1 and TRBJ1-4, with 8 bases identical to TRBD1. This CDR3 reads CSARQGAREKLFF. The CDR3 nucleotides are TGCAGTGCTAGACAGGGGGCTAGAGAAAAACTGTTTTTT.